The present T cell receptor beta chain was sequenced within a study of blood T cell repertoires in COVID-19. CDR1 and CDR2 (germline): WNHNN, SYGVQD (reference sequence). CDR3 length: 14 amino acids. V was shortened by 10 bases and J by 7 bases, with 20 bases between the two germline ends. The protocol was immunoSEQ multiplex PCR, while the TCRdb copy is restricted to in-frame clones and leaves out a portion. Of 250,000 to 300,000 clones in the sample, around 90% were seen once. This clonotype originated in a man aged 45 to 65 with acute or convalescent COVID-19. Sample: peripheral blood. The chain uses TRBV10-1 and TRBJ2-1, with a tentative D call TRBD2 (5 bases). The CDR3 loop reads CATSPGDGLNEQFF. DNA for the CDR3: TGCGCCACCTCCCCCGGGGATGGGTTAAATGAGCAGTTCTTC.